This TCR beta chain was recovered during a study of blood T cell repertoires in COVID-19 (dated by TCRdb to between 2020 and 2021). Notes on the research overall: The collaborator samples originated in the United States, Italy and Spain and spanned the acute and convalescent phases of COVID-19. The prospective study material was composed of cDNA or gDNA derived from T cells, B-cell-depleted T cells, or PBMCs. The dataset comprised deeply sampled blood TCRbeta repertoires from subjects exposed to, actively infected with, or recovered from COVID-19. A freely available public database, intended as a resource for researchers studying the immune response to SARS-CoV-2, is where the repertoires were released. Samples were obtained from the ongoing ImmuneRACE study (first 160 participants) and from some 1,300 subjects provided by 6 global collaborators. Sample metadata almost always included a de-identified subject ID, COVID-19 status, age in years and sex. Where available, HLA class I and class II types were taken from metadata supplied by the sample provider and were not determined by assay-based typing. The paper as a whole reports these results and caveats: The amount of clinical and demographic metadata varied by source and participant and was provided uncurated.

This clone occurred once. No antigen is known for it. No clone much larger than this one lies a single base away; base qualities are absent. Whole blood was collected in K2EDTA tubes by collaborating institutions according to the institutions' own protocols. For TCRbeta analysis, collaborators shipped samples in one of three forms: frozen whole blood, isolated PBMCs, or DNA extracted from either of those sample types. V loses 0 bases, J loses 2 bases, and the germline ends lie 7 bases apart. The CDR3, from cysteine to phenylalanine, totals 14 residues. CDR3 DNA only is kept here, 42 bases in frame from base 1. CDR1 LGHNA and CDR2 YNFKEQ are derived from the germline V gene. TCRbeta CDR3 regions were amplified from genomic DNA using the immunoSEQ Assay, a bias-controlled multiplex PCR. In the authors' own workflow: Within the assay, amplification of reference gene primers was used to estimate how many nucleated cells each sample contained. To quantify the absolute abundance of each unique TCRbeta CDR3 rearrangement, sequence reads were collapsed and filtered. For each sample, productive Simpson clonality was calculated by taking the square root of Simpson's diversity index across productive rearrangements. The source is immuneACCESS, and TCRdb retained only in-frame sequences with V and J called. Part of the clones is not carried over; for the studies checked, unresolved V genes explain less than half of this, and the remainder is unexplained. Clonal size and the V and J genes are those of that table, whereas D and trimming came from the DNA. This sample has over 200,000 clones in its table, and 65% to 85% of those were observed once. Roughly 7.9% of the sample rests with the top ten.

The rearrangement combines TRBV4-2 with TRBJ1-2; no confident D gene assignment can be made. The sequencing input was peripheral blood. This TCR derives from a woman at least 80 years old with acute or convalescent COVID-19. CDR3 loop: CASSQDRRNYGYTF. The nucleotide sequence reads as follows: TGTGCCAGCAGCCAAGATAGGCGGAACTATGGCTACACCTTC.